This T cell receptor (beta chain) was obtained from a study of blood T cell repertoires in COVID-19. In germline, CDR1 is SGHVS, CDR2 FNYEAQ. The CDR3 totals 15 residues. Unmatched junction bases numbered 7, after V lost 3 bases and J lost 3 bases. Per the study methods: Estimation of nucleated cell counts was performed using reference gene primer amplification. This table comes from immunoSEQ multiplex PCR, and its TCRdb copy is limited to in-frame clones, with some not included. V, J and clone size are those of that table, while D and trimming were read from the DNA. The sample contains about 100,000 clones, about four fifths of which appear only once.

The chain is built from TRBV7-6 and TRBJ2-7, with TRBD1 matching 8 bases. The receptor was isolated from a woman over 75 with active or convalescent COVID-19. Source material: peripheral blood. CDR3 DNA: TGTGCCAGCAGCTTGGAACAGGGGGGAAGCTACGAGCAGTACTTC. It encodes CASSLEQGGSYEQYF.